What follows are 18 T cell receptor beta chains derived from one specimen sequenced in a study of Ad26.COV2.S vaccination and SARS-CoV-2 variants (dated by TCRdb to the early 2020s). Library preparation was by the immunoSEQ multiplex PCR assay. This is the immuneACCESS table as TCRdb keeps it, with only in-frame sequences that have V and J called. A part of the clones is gone; compared with another copy, unresolved V genes explain less than half, and the rest is unexplained. Within this sample are roughly 700,000 clones, with roughly 90% of them counted one time only. The ten largest clones add up to about 1.5% of the sample. The sample's treatment or condition label, decoded: around 19 received Ad26.COV2.S at low or high dose, single or two shots; 5 received placebo; per-sample allocation not given. Repertoires of vaccine and placebo recipients were sequenced from samples taken on day 63 after the first injection.

The sequencing used peripheral blood, collected in a trial of Ad26.COV2.S vaccine versus placebo. These receptors all come from a person between 18 and 60 years old who received the Ad26.COV2.S COVID-19 vaccine or a placebo.

This clone showed up just once. The V call is TRBV7-8, the J call TRBJ2-1; no clear D. Germline-derived CDR1 and CDR2 are SGHVS and FQNEAQ. The ends were cut back, 3 bases at V and 9 bases at J, with 12 bases in the middle. The length of the CDR3 is 13 residues. The CDR3 loop is CASSFRRVGEQFF. The CDR3 coding sequence is TGTGCCAGCAGCTTTCGTAGGGTAGGTGAGCAGTTCTTC. Filled out from reference TRBV7-8 and TRBJ2-1, the complete variable domain reads GAGVSQSPRYKVAKRGQDVALRCDPISGHVSLFWYQQALGQGPEFLTYFQNEAQLDKSGLPSDRFFAERPEGSVSTLKIQRTQQEDSAVYLCASSFRRVGEQFFGPGTRLTVL.

This sequence joins TRBV5-4 and TRBJ1-2; maybe TRBD1 (5 bases). Deletions cut 3 bases from V and 6 bases from J, with 15 bases between. The CDR3 consists of 14 residues. Germline assignment: CDR1 SGHNT and CDR2 YYREEE (reference sequence). CDR3 DNA: TGTGCCAGCAGCTGGGTGGGGCCAGATCATGGCTACACCTTC. Protein: CASSWVGPDHGYTF. The full variable domain, its missing parts supplied by reference TRBV5-4 and TRBJ1-2, is ETGVTQSPTHLIKTRGQQVTLRCSSQSGHNTVSWYQQALGQGPQFIFQYYREEENGRGNFPPRFSGLQFPNYSSELNVNALELDDSALYLCASSWVGPDHGYTFGSGTRLTVV.

V and J are TRBV5-1 and TRBJ1-3, with 9 nucleotides matching TRBD1. After removal of 4 bases from V and 3 bases from J, the junction contained 5 bases not matched to a gene. The CDR3 spans 15 residues. Germline assignment: CDR1 SGHRS and CDR2 YFSETQ. In nucleotides, the CDR3 is TGCGCCAGCAGCCCCGGGACAGGGAATGGAAACACCATATATTTT. It is translated as CASSPGTGNGNTIYF.

The chain uses TRBV19 and TRBJ2-2; tentatively, D is TRBD1 or TRBD2 (5 bases each). The CDR3 totals 17 residues. CDR1 and CDR2 (germline): LNHDA, SQIVND (reference sequence). Between the trimmed V and J ends, which lost 4 bases and 5 bases, there was a span of 20 bases. The CDR3: CASSTGYRTLRTGELFF. The CDR3 DNA follows: TGTGCCAGTAGTACAGGGTACAGGACTCTAAGGACCGGGGAGCTGTTTTTT.

The rearrangement joins TRBV5-4 to TRBJ2-5; TRBD2 might be the D (7 bases). Trimming shortened V by 0 bases and J by 1 base, and 13 bases separated the two germline ends. Per the germline V gene, CDR1 is SGHNT and CDR2 is YYREEE (reference sequence). The CDR3 totals 16 residues. The CDR3 sequence: CASSLGGGGLQETQYF. The CDR3 nucleotides read TGTGCCAGCAGCTTGGGTGGGGGGGGCCTCCAAGAGACCCAGTACTTC.

V gene TRBV29-1 combines with J gene TRBJ1-5; 9 nucleotides match TRBD1. After removal of 6 bases from V and 1 base from J, the junction contained 4 bases not matched to a gene. The CDR3 spans 14 residues. Germline loops: CDR1 SQVTM, CDR2 ANQGSEA. CDR3 coding DNA: TGCAGCGTGGCACAGGGGGCGAGCAATCAGCCCCAGCATTTT. It yields the protein CSVAQGASNQPQHF.

The J gene is TRBJ2-1, the V gene TRBV6-2 or TRBV6-3; D call uncertain. Per germline, CDR1 MNHEY and CDR2 SVGEGT. V was shortened by 2 bases and J by 12 bases, with 11 bases between the two germline ends. CDR3 length: 12 residues. CDR3 in DNA: TGTGCCAGCAGTTACGGGCGGTCCGTGCAGTTCTTC. It yields the protein CASSYGRSVQFF.

V gene TRBV2 combines with J gene TRBJ1-3; the D is unclear. Germline CDR1 and CDR2: SNHLY and FYNNEI. The CDR3 has 13 residues. The ends were cut back, 8 bases at V and 2 bases at J, with 10 bases in the middle. CDR3 in amino acids: CASSWGAGNTIYF. In DNA, the CDR3 is TGTGCCAGCTCGTGGGGAGCTGGAAACACCATATATTTT.

A few counts support this clone. The chain is built from TRBV11-2 and TRBJ1-5; D is ambiguous. Trimming stripped 0 bases from V and 6 bases from J, with 9 bases between. From germline, CDR1 is SGHAT and CDR2 FQNNGV. CDR3 length: 14 residues. The CDR3 DNA is TGTGCCAGCAGCTTAGATCGGGGTACTCAGCCCCAGCATTTT. Translated: CASSLDRGTQPQHF.

The V gene is TRBV6-2 or TRBV6-3, the J gene TRBJ1-1; maybe TRBD1 (6 bases). The length of the CDR3 is 13 residues. Trimming took off 5 bases at V and 4 bases at J, with 11 bases between the two ends. Germline loops: CDR1 MNHEY, CDR2 SVGEGT. The CDR3 reads CASSTNRVTEAFF. The CDR3 region has the DNA TGTGCCAGCAGTACCAACAGGGTCACTGAAGCTTTCTTT.

The chain uses TRBV3-1 (or the pseudogene TRBV3-2) and TRBJ1-6, with D perhaps matching TRBD1 (5 bases). The germline V gene encodes CDR1 LGHDT and CDR2 YNNKEL (reference sequence). Between the trimmed V and J ends, which lost 0 bases and 7 bases, there was a span of 7 bases. The CDR3 loop spans 14 amino acids. The CDR3 protein is CASSQDSGNSPLHF. The CDR3 bases are TGTGCCAGCAGCCAAGATTCAGGGAATTCACCCCTCCACTTT.

J is TRBJ2-7 and V is TRBV14; 8 nucleotides line up with TRBD1. With 3 bases clipped from V and 3 bases from J, the junction kept 1 base outside the gene matches. Germline assignment: CDR1 SGHDN and CDR2 FVKESK. This CDR3 has 13 residues. CDR3 sequence: CASSHGQGYEQYF. The DNA for the CDR3 is TGTGCCAGCAGCCATGGACAGGGCTACGAGCAGTACTTC.

The chain recombines TRBV10-3 with TRBJ2-7; 10 nucleotides align to TRBD1. The germline V gene has CDR1 ENHRY and CDR2 SYGVKD. J was trimmed by 2 bases and V by 4 bases; bases with no gene match: 2. This CDR3 has 14 amino acids. For the CDR3, the DNA is TGTGCCATCAGTGTTGGACAGGGGGCCTACGAGCAGTACTTC. It translates to CAISVGQGAYEQYF.

This clone was observed once. The chain's CDR3 is CASSIRARAVPTYGYTF. The DNA for the CDR3 is TGTGCCAGTAGTATAAGGGCCAGGGCCGTTCCTACCTATGGCTACACCTTC. The V gene is TRBV19, the J gene TRBJ1-2, with D possibly TRBD1 on 5 matching bases. Germline V gives CDR1 LNHDA, CDR2 SQIVND (reference sequence). V was pared by 2 bases and J by 4 bases, with 20 bases between. The CDR3 runs 17 residues. The full variable domain, rest sourced from reference TRBV19 and TRBJ1-2, is DGGITQSPKYLFRKEGQNVTLSCEQNLNHDAMYWYRQDPGQGLRLIYYSQIVNDFQKGDIAEGYSVSREKKESFPLTVTSAQKNPTAFYLCASSIRARAVPTYGYTFGSGTRLTVV.

The chain joins TRBV5-1 to TRBJ2-7; D gene ambiguous. From germline, CDR1 is SGHRS and CDR2 YFSETQ. The length of the CDR3 is 12 residues. With 0 bases removed from V and 5 bases from J, the gap between germline ends came to 6 bases. CDR3 nucleotides: TGCGCCAGCAGCTTGGGAGACAACGAGCAGTACTTC. Translated, it gives CASSLGDNEQYF. The whole variable domain, filled in from reference TRBV5-1 and TRBJ2-7, reads KAGVTQTPRYLIKTRGQQVTLSCSPISGHRSVSWYQQTPGQGLQFLFEYFSETQRNKGNFPGRFSGRQFSNSRSEMNVSTLELGDSALYLCASSLGDNEQYFGPGTRLTVT.

The J gene is TRBJ2-2, the V gene TRBV19, with D unclear. This CDR3 is 14 amino acids long. Germline V gene lookup returns CDR1 LNHDA and CDR2 SQIVND (reference sequence). The V gene lost 10 bases and the J gene lost 0 bases, with 12 bases spanning the gap. CDR3 sequence (DNA): TGTGCCATCTCTAGGACCCCGAACACCGGGGAGCTGTTTTTT. Translation gives CAISRTPNTGELFF.

This clone was found once. The germline gene is not matched at one end of the junction; a read error may be the cause. The chain has TRBV7-7 and TRBJ2-5, with 7 bases aligning to TRBD1. The V gene's germline CDR1 is SSHAT and CDR2 FNYEAQ (reference sequence). CDR3 length: 15 residues. The CDR3 coding sequence is TGTGCTAGCAGCTTAAAGGTGGGACAGTCAGCAGCCCAGTACTTC. Amino acid sequence: CASSLKVGQSAAQYF.

The V call is TRBV12-3 or TRBV12-4, the J call TRBJ1-2, with D possibly matching TRBD1 (6 bases). The V and J ends lost 6 bases and 7 bases respectively, with 9 bases between them. This CDR3 has 11 amino acids. The CDR3 sequence: CASRGAVGYTF. CDR3 coding DNA: TGTGCCAGCAGGGGGGCGGTTGGCTACACCTTC.